This TCR beta chain was captured by sequencing in a study of T-cell memory formation after mild COVID-19. Study-wide background: TCR clusters were largely donor specific.

Whole-study findings and limits: Later expanders leaned toward CD4+, whereas clones contracting from day 15 to 85 were balanced CD4/CD8. Memory cells collected pre-infection included some clones that later responded, suggesting cross-reactive memory joined.

The CDR3 is 17 amino acids. Germline V lookup: CDR1 SGHRS, CDR2 YFSETQ. V gave up 4 bases and J gave up 8 bases; unmatched junction bases: 14. One entry per CDR3 protein, called by TCRdb with MiXCR from the 5' RACE reads. The data hold under 550,000 distinct CDR3 sequences, with over 15% observed a single time. In this sample, this clonotype turned up a few times. The antigen remains undetermined. The chain links TRBV5-1 to TRBJ2-1; 11 nucleotides match TRBD2. This TCR came from an adult woman who had mild COVID-19 (a few samples of this study predate the infection). Cell type and time point are not known. The specimen sequenced was PBMCs or a T cell subset sorted from them (not recorded which). The CDR3 DNA follows: TGCGCCAGCAGCCGGGTCAAAACTAGCGGGAGTAGGGATGAGCAGTTCTTC. Translating gives CASSRVKTSGSRDEQFF.